Each of the 27 T cell receptor beta chains below was sequenced from the same sample in a study of blood T cell repertoires in COVID-19. Assay: immunoSEQ multiplex PCR; the TCRdb copy retains only in-frame clones and omits some. The top ten clones hold 6% to 7% of a sample with 150,000 to 200,000 clones, over 80% of them seen once. Sequenced material: peripheral blood. These receptors were obtained from a woman aged 40 to 49 with COVID-19, enrolled during active disease.

The V and J genes are TRBV7-3 and TRBJ2-2; 10 bases are a match to TRBD2. Germline V gene data show CDR1 as SGHTA and CDR2 as FQGTGA. The CDR3 is 14 residues long. V lost 3 bases, J lost 7 bases, and 2 bases stayed unmatched. The CDR3 protein is CASSFLAGVGELFF. For the CDR3, the DNA is TGTGCCAGCAGCTTTCTAGCGGGAGTCGGGGAGCTGTTTTTT. The full variable domain, with the rest looked up from reference TRBV7-3 and TRBJ2-2, is GAGVSQTPSNKVTEKGKYVELRCDPISGHTALYWYRQSLGQGPEFLIYFQGTGAADDSGLPNDRFFAVRPEGSVSTLKIQRTERGDSAVYLCASSFLAGVGELFFGEGSRLTVL.

The chain links TRBV6-5 to TRBJ1-1, with D tentatively TRBD1 (6 bases). Trimming took off 2 bases at V and 11 bases at J, with 18 bases between the two ends. The germline V gene has CDR1 MNHEY and CDR2 SVGAGI. The CDR3 is made up of 14 amino acids. The CDR3 loop is CASSYTGGSRSAFF. The CDR3 coding sequence is TGTGCCAGCAGTTACACGGGGGGCTCGCGGTCTGCTTTCTTT.

V usage is TRBV5-1 and J usage is TRBJ1-1; a weak D match, TRBD1 (5 bases). CDR3 size: 13 residues. Germline loops: CDR1 SGHRS, CDR2 YFSETQ. V was shortened by 2 bases and J by 1 base, with 6 bases between the two germline ends. The CDR3 here is CASSFQGNTEAFF. In DNA, the CDR3 is TGCGCCAGCAGCTTTCAGGGGAACACTGAAGCTTTCTTT.

The chain recombines TRBV28 with TRBJ1-4; 8 bases align to TRBD1. Trimming removed 6 bases from V and 7 bases from J; junction bases left unmatched: 13. Germline values: CDR1 MDHEN, CDR2 SYDVKM. The CDR3 is 16 amino acids. Written as DNA, the CDR3 is TGTGCCAGCAGCTCGAGCAGGGGGCCGGGGAGTGAAAAACTGTTTTTT. It codes for CASSSSRGPGSEKLFF.

V usage is TRBV13 and J usage is TRBJ2-7, with TRBD2 as a possible D gene (6 bases). Germline CDR1 is PRHDT and CDR2 is FYEKMQ (reference sequence). The V end was cut by 5 bases, the J end by 6 bases, with 14 bases between. CDR3 length equals 13 residues. In DNA, the CDR3 is TGTGCCAGCAGCCCCGGACGGAGGGGCGAGCAGTACTTC. Amino acids: CASSPGRRGEQYF.

This rearrangement joins TRBV19 to TRBJ1-2; the match to TRBD1 covers 7 bases. The CDR3 has 14 residues. The germline V gene has CDR1 LNHDA and CDR2 SQIVND (reference sequence). V shed 5 bases and J 5 bases; nucleotides not matched to a gene: 8. The CDR3 DNA sequence: TGTGCCAGTAGTCCCCGGGACAGCCTATATGGCTACACCTTC. This gives the protein CASSPRDSLYGYTF.

The chain links TRBV19 to TRBJ1-1; no firm D call. The V end was cut by 3 bases, the J end by 3 bases, with 14 bases between. Germline CDR1 reads LNHDA; CDR2 reads SQIVND (reference sequence). The CDR3 is made up of 15 amino acids. In DNA form, the CDR3 reads TGTGCCAGTAGTATCGGACCGAGAGGGCACACTGAAGCTTTCTTT. As protein: CASSIGPRGHTEAFF.

The rearrangement uses TRBV10-3 and TRBJ1-5; 7 nucleotides match TRBD1. The germline V gene has CDR1 ENHRY and CDR2 SYGVKD. The CDR3 spans 16 residues. Trimming at V came to 10 bases and at J to 4 bases, leaving 16 bases not matched to a gene. The CDR3 region has the DNA TGTGCCACACAGGGGAGGATAGGGGATAGGAATCAGCCCCAGCATTTT. Its translation is CATQGRIGDRNQPQHF.

The sample holds one count of this clone. The CDR3 DNA sequence: TGTGCCAGTAATTCGGCAGGGGGGATGAACACTGAAGCTTTCTTT. Its protein is CASNSAGGMNTEAFF. The chain joins TRBV19 to TRBJ1-1, with TRBD1 matching 7 bases. This CDR3 is built from 15 residues. Looked up from germline, CDR1 is LNHDA and CDR2 is SQIVND (reference sequence). Trimming cost V 7 bases and J 0 bases; bases outside gene matches: 8.

This clone has just a few counts. This chain's CDR3 is CASSPRGSNAIGNTGELFF. The CDR3 DNA reads TGTGCCAGCAGCCCTCGGGGGTCTAATGCTATCGGGAACACCGGGGAGCTGTTTTTT. The J gene is TRBJ2-2, the V gene TRBV9, with a weak D call TRBD2 (6 bases). In germline, CDR1 is SGDLS, CDR2 YYNGEE. The ends were cut back, 4 bases at V and 1 base at J, with 23 bases in the middle. This CDR3 comprises 19 residues.

V usage is TRBV18 and J usage is TRBJ1-1; D is undetermined. The length of the CDR3 is 16 residues. With 3 bases removed from V and 11 bases from J, the gap between germline ends came to 25 bases. CDR1 and CDR2 (germline): KGHSH, LQKENI. CDR3 sequence (DNA): TGTGCCAGCTCACCCGATCGGAAATTCGGGTCACTGCCGGCTTTCTTT. Translating it yields CASSPDRKFGSLPAFF.

This chain joins TRBV7-9 and TRBJ2-3; 8 nucleotides line up with TRBD2. The CDR3 runs 16 residues. Germline V CDR1 and CDR2: SEHNR, FQNEAQ (reference sequence). V lost 5 bases to trimming and J lost 1 base; unmatched junction nucleotides: 8. CDR3 DNA sequence: TGTGCCAGCAGCGTCGGGACTAGTCCGGGCACAGATACGCAGTATTTT. Encoded protein: CASSVGTSPGTDTQYF.

The chain joins TRBV7-3 to TRBJ2-5, with 9 nucleotides matching TRBD2. CDR1 is SGHTA and CDR2 is FQGTGA in the germline V gene. V lost 6 bases to trimming and J lost 4 bases; unmatched junction nucleotides: 9. The CDR3 has 15 residues. CDR3 in DNA: TGTGCCAGCAGTCCAGCGGGAGGAGGGGCAGAGACCCAGTACTTC. Translating it yields CASSPAGGGAETQYF.

The chain employs TRBV19 and TRBJ1-1; weak D call: TRBD1 (5 bases). The V gene lost 6 bases and the J gene lost 3 bases, with 11 bases spanning the gap. The CDR3 length is 13 residues. Germline values: CDR1 LNHDA, CDR2 SQIVND (reference sequence). The CDR3 region has the DNA TGTGCCAGTAGGGTGGCGGGGGACACTGAAGCTTTCTTT. Translating gives CASRVAGDTEAFF.

The chain joins TRBV10-1 to TRBJ1-6; tentatively, D is TRBD1 (6 bases). Germline loops: CDR1 WNHNN, CDR2 SYGVQD (reference sequence). This CDR3 has 14 amino acids. Trimming took 3 bases from V and 10 from J, leaving 13 bases between them. The CDR3 reads CASSDRQGISPLHF. CDR3 in DNA: TGCGCCAGCAGTGACCGGCAGGGGATCTCACCCCTCCACTTT.

Many counts were recorded for this clone. J is TRBJ1-1 and V is TRBV2, with 8 bases lining up with TRBD1. There are 15 residues in the CDR3. Germline V gene lookup returns CDR1 SNHLY and CDR2 FYNNEI. The V segment lost 2 bases and the J segment 1 base; nucleotides outside the gene matches: 3. The CDR3 loop reads CASSEWGTGNTEAFF. CDR3 nucleotides: TGTGCCAGCAGTGAATGGGGGACAGGGAACACTGAAGCTTTCTTT.

The rearrangement links TRBV24-1 to TRBJ1-2, with a weak D call TRBD1 (5 bases). With 3 bases removed from V and 4 bases from J, the gap between germline ends came to 8 bases. Germline assignment: CDR1 KGHDR and CDR2 SFDVKD. The CDR3 loop spans 13 amino acids. The CDR3 loop reads CATSDTGFYGYTF. In nucleotides, the CDR3 is TGTGCCACCAGTGATACAGGCTTCTATGGCTACACCTTC.

As regards this clone: In the same sample, other DNA sequences code for this CDR3. V is TRBV3-1 (or the pseudogene TRBV3-2) and J is TRBJ1-2; D uncertain. The CDR3 is 11 residues long. Germline V gives CDR1 LGHDT, CDR2 YNNKEL (reference sequence). V was trimmed by 3 bases and J by 8 bases, leaving 7 bases between them. The CDR3 bases are TGTGCCAGCAGCCATCCGGGAGGCTACACCTTC. This gives the protein CASSHPGGYTF.

J is TRBJ1-3 and V is TRBV6-6; maybe TRBD1 (6 bases). From germline, CDR1 is MNHNY and CDR2 SVGAGI (reference sequence). With 2 bases removed from V and 2 bases from J, the gap between germline ends came to 7 bases. The length of the CDR3 is 14 residues. The CDR3, as DNA: TGTGCCAGCAGTTACGCAGGGGCTGGAAACACCATATATTTT. Amino acid sequence: CASSYAGAGNTIYF.

V and J are TRBV14 and TRBJ2-7; 9 bases agree with TRBD2. There are 17 residues in the CDR3. V lost 0 bases, J lost 5 bases, and 11 bases stayed unmatched. Germline assignment: CDR1 SGHDN and CDR2 FVKESK. CDR3 amino acids: CASSQDGQRLAEDEQYF. The CDR3 coding sequence is TGTGCCAGCAGCCAAGATGGACAGCGACTAGCGGAGGACGAGCAGTACTTC.

The J gene is TRBJ2-1, the V gene TRBV27; D is undetermined. Germline CDR1 MNHEY, CDR2 SMNVEV (reference sequence). The CDR3 runs to 15 residues. Deletions cut 6 bases from V and 1 base from J, with 13 bases between. CDR3 loop: CASSRQPESYNEQFF. The CDR3 DNA reads TGTGCCAGCAGCAGGCAACCCGAGTCCTACAATGAGCAGTTCTTC.

The gene calls are TRBV25-1 and TRBJ2-7, with a weak D call TRBD2 (5 bases). V gave up 6 bases and J gave up 1 base, with 22 bases separating them. This CDR3 region has 17 residues. From germline, CDR1 is MGHDK and CDR2 SYGVNS. The CDR3 DNA follows: TGTGCCAGCAGCGGACGAGGGCCCCGAGGTTTATCCTACGAGCAGTACTTC. This codes for CASSGRGPRGLSYEQYF.

The chain uses TRBV2 and TRBJ1-1; TRBD1 is a possible D gene (5 bases). The germline V gene has CDR1 SNHLY and CDR2 FYNNEI. This CDR3 is 14 amino acids long. Trimming left V 4 bases short and J 0 bases short, with 9 bases between. DNA of the CDR3: TGTGCCAGCAGTGTGACAGATATGAACACTGAAGCTTTCTTT. It yields the protein CASSVTDMNTEAFF. Complete variable domain (other parts from reference TRBV2 and TRBJ1-1): EPEVTQTPSHQVTQMGQEVILRCVPISNHLYFYWYRQILGQKVEFLVSFYNNEISEKSEIFDDQFSVERPDGSNFTLKIRSTKLEDSAMYFCASSVTDMNTEAFFGQGTRLTVV.

The chain employs TRBV19 and TRBJ2-2, with 11 bases that match TRBD1. CDR3 length: 17 amino acids. V trimming: 0 bases; J trimming: 6 bases; junction bases outside the gene matches: 6. The germline gives CDR1 LNHDA, CDR2 SQIVND (reference sequence). The CDR3 reads CASSIDRGQGAPGELFF. CDR3 nucleotides: TGTGCCAGTAGTATAGATCGAGGACAGGGGGCCCCCGGGGAGCTGTTTTTT.

This clone occurred once. The V and J genes are TRBV27 and TRBJ1-4; TRBD1 might be the D (5 bases). Germline CDR1 is MNHEY and CDR2 is SMNVEV (reference sequence). The CDR3 totals 14 residues. The V gene lost 3 bases and the J gene lost 8 bases, with 13 bases spanning the gap. CDR3 sequence: CASSFRQGGEKLFF. CDR3 DNA sequence: TGTGCCAGCAGTTTCCGGCAGGGTGGAGAAAAACTGTTTTTT.

V usage is TRBV5-4 and J usage is TRBJ1-6, with 11 bases aligning to TRBD1. CDR3 size: 14 residues. Germline V lookup: CDR1 SGHNT, CDR2 YYREEE (reference sequence). Trimming at V came to 7 bases and at J to 9 bases, leaving 6 bases not matched to a gene. The CDR3 DNA sequence: TGTGCCAGCTTTGGACAGGGGGCGAGTTCACCCCTCCACTTT. Its translation is CASFGQGASSPLHF.

This chain uses TRBV14 with TRBJ2-2; D is uncertain. The CDR3 extends over 13 amino acids. V was cut by 5 bases and J by 3 bases, with 7 bases left in between. Germline CDR1 is SGHDN and CDR2 is FVKESK. CDR3 in DNA: TGTGCCAGCAGCAAACAAGACACCGGGGAGCTGTTTTTT. Residues: CASSKQDTGELFF.